This T cell receptor beta chain was sequenced during a study of identical twins. Overall study findings and caveats: Clonotypes of the beta chain that were abundant in cord blood carried fewer insertions (memory repertoires showed none). Compared with unrelated sharing, twin-shared out-of-frame alpha sequences had more low-probability sequences. Zero-insertion analyses might be partly confounded by invariant T cells like MAIT and iNKT.

This clonotype was seen more than once but under ten times. Its matching antigen is unknown. Template switching (which added a universal primer site) was used, and cDNA carried unique molecular identifiers. TCRdb reprocessed the 5' RACE reads via MiXCR and lists one record per CDR3 protein. This table has some 710,000 distinct CDR3 sequences, 5.5% to 6.5% appearing once. Losses at the gene ends were 2 bases for V and 4 bases for J; bases not matched to a gene: 6. The CDR3 extends over 15 amino acids. The source is a man aged 18 to 35 in good health. The genes are TRBV12-3 or TRBV12-4 and TRBJ2-3; 7 bases match TRBD1. Material: naive T cells sorted from blood. This chain's CDR3 is CASSLLRQGADTQYF. CDR3 DNA sequence: TGTGCCAGCAGTTTACTGAGGCAGGGGGCAGATACGCAGTATTTT.